A selection of T cell receptor beta chains follows, all from one sample in a study of shared clonotypes between healthy human individuals. Libraries were prepared by immunoSEQ multiplex PCR; TCRdb keeps only in-frame clonotypes and omits some of them. The repertoire holds around 2.1 million clones, with about 93% as singletons. The material sequenced was naive CD8+ T cells from PBMCs. These receptors all come from a man aged 18 to 29 in good health. Some clones in this sample may be carry-over from other donors' samples. Both conserved end residues are part of each CDR3. The order of the fields is CDR3 DNA, CDR3 protein, J gene, V gene, D gene, clone size. The D gene is left open where the match is weak. Clone size, where shown, is once, few, many, or a class for clones that have expanded.

DNA: TGTGCCAGTAGCCGCACACCGGGGGATACGCAGTATTTT; CDR3: CASSRTPGDTQYF; J: TRBJ2-3; V: TRBV19; D: -; size: -
DNA: TGTGCCAGCAGCCCTCCGAGCTCCTATGGCTACACCTTC; CDR3: CASSPPSSYGYTF; J: TRBJ1-2; V: TRBV7-2; D: -; size: -
DNA: TGCGCCAGCCAGGGCCCCAACACCGGGGAGCTGTTTTTT; CDR3: CASQGPNTGELFF; J: TRBJ2-2; V: TRBV5-1; D: -; size: -
DNA: TGTGCCAGCAGTGGTGGGACGGCTGAGGATACGCAGTATTTT; CDR3: CASSGGTAEDTQYF; J: TRBJ2-3; V: TRBV6-4; D: -; size: -
DNA: TGTGCCAGCAGTTTATCAGGCACTACCTACGAGCAGTACTTC; CDR3: CASSLSGTTYEQYF; J: TRBJ2-7; V: TRBV27; D: -; size: once
DNA: TGTGCCAGCAGTTACCCTCTGGAGGGACCGACCTCTGGAAACACCATATATTTT; CDR3: CASSYPLEGPTSGNTIYF; J: TRBJ1-3; V: TRBV11-2; D: -; size: -
DNA: TGTGCCAGCAGCCCATATGACAGGATAAATCAGCCCCAGCATTTT; CDR3: CASSPYDRINQPQHF; J: TRBJ1-5; V: TRBV7-8; D: -; size: -
DNA: TGTGCCAGCAGCTACCCAGGGAGCGAGCAGTACTTC; CDR3: CASSYPGSEQYF; J: TRBJ2-7; V: TRBV5-4; D: -; size: -
DNA: TGTGCCAGCAGGGGGGGGGATAGCAATCAGCCCCAGCATTTT; CDR3: CASRGGDSNQPQHF; J: TRBJ1-5; V: TRBV6-1; D: -; size: once
DNA: TGTGCCAGCAGTTCCGAACAGGGGTTACCAGCTGAAGCTTTCTTT; CDR3: CASSSEQGLPAEAFF; J: TRBJ1-1; V: TRBV6-1; D: TRBD1; size: -
DNA: TGTGCCACCAGCACGCGACAGGGAGAGACCCAGTACTTC; CDR3: CATSTRQGETQYF; J: TRBJ2-5; V: TRBV15; D: TRBD1; size: -
DNA: TGTGCCAGCAGTCCCTTGACTAGCGGGGAGACCGGGGAGCTGTTTTTT; CDR3: CASSPLTSGETGELFF; J: TRBJ2-2; V: TRBV28; D: TRBD2; size: once
DNA: TGTGCCAGCAGCGTAGCTCCAGGGGGTACCTACAATGAGCAGTTCTTC; CDR3: CASSVAPGGTYNEQFF; J: TRBJ2-1; V: TRBV9; D: TRBD1; size: -
DNA: TGTGCCAGCAGCTACAGTACTGACAAGCGGGAGGGCCCTCGGGCTGAGCAGTTCTTC; CDR3: CASSYSTDKREGPRAEQFF; J: TRBJ2-1; V: TRBV9; D: TRBD2; size: -
DNA: TGCGCCAGCAGCCAGTACAACAACAGGGAGGCCGGGGAGCTGTTTTTT; CDR3: CASSQYNNREAGELFF; J: TRBJ2-2; V: TRBV4-1; D: -; size: -
DNA: TGTGCCAGCAGCGTAGGCCGGGGTTCTGGAAACACCATATATTTT; CDR3: CASSVGRGSGNTIYF; J: TRBJ1-3; V: TRBV9; D: -; size: -
DNA: TGTGCCAGTAGTATGGATCTCGAGAGCTCTGGGGCCAACGTCCTGACTTTC; CDR3: CASSMDLESSGANVLTF; J: TRBJ2-6; V: TRBV19; D: -; size: -
DNA: TGCGCCAGCAGCCAAAGGACAGGGGCGTACGAGCAGTACTTC; CDR3: CASSQRTGAYEQYF; J: TRBJ2-7; V: TRBV4-1; D: TRBD1; size: -
DNA: TGTGCCAGCAGCTTAGAGGCGACAGTTGAAGCTTTCTTT; CDR3: CASSLEATVEAFF; J: TRBJ1-1; V: TRBV7-9; D: -; size: -
DNA: TGTGCCAGTACAGGGGACAATCAGCCCCAGCATTTT; CDR3: CASTGDNQPQHF; J: TRBJ1-5; V: TRBV19; D: -; size: -
DNA: TGCAGCGTCGGGGGGACAGGGGTTTCCTACGAGCAGTACTTC; CDR3: CSVGGTGVSYEQYF; J: TRBJ2-7; V: TRBV29-1; D: TRBD1; size: -
DNA: TGTGCCAGCAGCCAAGAGGGGGGAGCCGCCTGGTCAGGCTACACCTTC; CDR3: CASSQEGGAAWSGYTF; J: TRBJ1-2; V: TRBV4-2; D: -; size: -
DNA: TGTGCCAGCAGCCATGGGGCGAACACCGGGGAGCTGTTTTTT; CDR3: CASSHGANTGELFF; J: TRBJ2-2; V: TRBV7-9; D: -; size: -
DNA: TGTGCCAGCAGTGAAGCGCTTCTCGAACAGTTAAACACTGAAGCTTTCTTT; CDR3: CASSEALLEQLNTEAFF; J: TRBJ1-1; V: TRBV2; D: -; size: -
DNA: TGTGCCAGCAGCTTAAAGGGCGGGACCGGCAATGAGCAGTTCTTC; CDR3: CASSLKGGTGNEQFF; J: TRBJ2-1; V: TRBV7-9; D: -; size: once
DNA: TGCGCCAGCAGCTTTCCGGGGGATGGCTACACCTTC; CDR3: CASSFPGDGYTF; J: TRBJ1-2; V: TRBV5-1; D: -; size: -